The clone carrying this T cell receptor (beta chain) was detected only once. How the authors handled the data: Amplifying reference gene primers gave estimates of nucleated cell counts. TCRdb keeps only in-frame clones here, not all; method: immunoSEQ multiplex PCR. V and J calls and clone size come straight from that table; D and trimming were deduced from the DNA. The data hold some 33,000 clones, with roughly 88% observed a single time. Losses at the gene ends were 2 bases for V and 2 bases for J; bases not matched to a gene: 9. Germline V gene data show CDR1 as MNHNS and CDR2 as SASEGT. The CDR3 consists of 17 residues. This sample is drawn from a study of blood T cell repertoires in COVID-19. Overall study: Collection of acute and convalescent COVID-19 samples took place in the United States, Italy and Spain. The analysed material was cDNA or gDNA that came from T cells, B-cell-depleted T cells, or PBMCs.

This TCR was sampled from a human donor in a cohort sampled during active COVID-19. The genes are TRBV6-1 and TRBJ1-1, with 9 bases that match TRBD1. Sequencing input: peripheral blood. CDR3 in amino acids: CASSEWRTGAENTEAFF. DNA for the CDR3: TGTGCCAGCAGTGAATGGAGGACAGGGGCGGAAAACACTGAAGCTTTCTTT.